The 4 T cell receptor beta chains presented below share a single source sample, sequenced in a study of OX40 agonist ivuxolimab in advanced cancers. Produced via immunoSEQ multiplex PCR; TCRdb's table is partial and in-frame only. The sample has 70,000 to 80,000 clones, around 90% seen once; the top ten hold about 5.9%. The sample here was CD4+ or CD8+ T cells sorted from blood, taken in a trial of the OX40 agonist ivuxolimab. The origin of the receptors is an adult with an advanced solid tumor such as melanoma, head and neck, liver or kidney cancer.

The chain employs TRBV10-1 and TRBJ2-7; tentative D call: TRBD2 (6 bases). Germline CDR1 WNHNN, CDR2 SYGVQD (reference sequence). Between the trimmed V and J ends, which lost 0 bases and 5 bases, there was a span of 14 bases. This CDR3 is 15 amino acids long. The CDR3 DNA follows: TGCGCCAGCAGTGAGTCCGGACGCGGGATCCACGAGCAGTACTTC. Translation: CASSESGRGIHEQYF.

The rearrangement links TRBV19 to TRBJ2-6; D may be TRBD1 or TRBD2 (6 bases each). Trimming removed 6 bases from V and 3 bases from J, with 9 bases in between. Germline assignment: CDR1 LNHDA and CDR2 SQIVND (reference sequence). The CDR3 sequence is 14 residues long. The CDR3, as DNA: TGTGCCAGTAGAGGGGGGTATGGGGCCAACGTCCTGACTTTC. It is translated as CASRGGYGANVLTF.

This chain uses TRBV19 with TRBJ1-5; 8 nucleotides align to TRBD1. The CDR3 is 16 residues long. The germline V gene encodes CDR1 LNHDA and CDR2 SQIVND (reference sequence). Trimming took 5 bases from V and 3 from J; bases not matched to a gene: 9. The CDR3 coding sequence is TGTGCCAGTAGTCTCGGACAGGGCGCCCTCAATCAGCCCCAGCATTTT. Translated: CASSLGQGALNQPQHF.

This chain joins TRBV7-2 and TRBJ2-4; D unclear. Germline CDR1 SGHTA, CDR2 FQGNSA. CDR3 length: 12 amino acids. V dropped 4 bases and J dropped 5 bases, with 6 bases sitting between them. The CDR3 region is CASSSSQNIQYF. Here the CDR3 DNA reads TGTGCCAGCAGCTCCTCTCAAAACATTCAGTACTTC.